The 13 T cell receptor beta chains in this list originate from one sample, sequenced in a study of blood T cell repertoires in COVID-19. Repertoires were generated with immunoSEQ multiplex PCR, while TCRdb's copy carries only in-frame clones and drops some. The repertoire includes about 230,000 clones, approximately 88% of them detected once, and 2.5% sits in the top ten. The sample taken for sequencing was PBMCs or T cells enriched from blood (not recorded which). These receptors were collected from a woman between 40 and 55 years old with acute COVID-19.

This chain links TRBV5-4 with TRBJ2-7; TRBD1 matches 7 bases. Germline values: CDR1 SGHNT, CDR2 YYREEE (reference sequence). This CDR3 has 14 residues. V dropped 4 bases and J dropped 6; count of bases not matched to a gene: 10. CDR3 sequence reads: CASSIERGQGEQYF. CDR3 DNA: TGTGCCAGCAGCATAGAGAGGGGGCAAGGCGAGCAGTACTTC.

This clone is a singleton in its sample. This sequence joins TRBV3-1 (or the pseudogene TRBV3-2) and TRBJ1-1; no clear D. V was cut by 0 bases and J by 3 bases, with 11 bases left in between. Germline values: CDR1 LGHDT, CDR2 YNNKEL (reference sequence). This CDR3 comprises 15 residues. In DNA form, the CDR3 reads TGTGCCAGCAGCCAAGATATTGGCGGATACACTGAAGCTTTCTTT. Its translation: CASSQDIGGYTEAFF.

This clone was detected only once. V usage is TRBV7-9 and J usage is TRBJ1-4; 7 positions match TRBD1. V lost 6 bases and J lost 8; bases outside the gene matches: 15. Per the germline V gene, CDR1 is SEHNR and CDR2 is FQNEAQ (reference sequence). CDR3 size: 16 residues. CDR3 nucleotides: TGTGCCAGCAGTTCCACAGGGGCGGGGGGCCGAGAAAAACTGTTTTTT. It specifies CASSSTGAGGREKLFF. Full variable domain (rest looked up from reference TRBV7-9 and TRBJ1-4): DTGVSQNPRHKITKRGQNVTFRCDPISEHNRLYWYRQTLGQGPEFLTYFQNEAQLEKSRLLSDRFSAERPKGSFSTLEIQRTEQGDSAMYLCASSSTGAGGREKLFFGSGTQLSVL.

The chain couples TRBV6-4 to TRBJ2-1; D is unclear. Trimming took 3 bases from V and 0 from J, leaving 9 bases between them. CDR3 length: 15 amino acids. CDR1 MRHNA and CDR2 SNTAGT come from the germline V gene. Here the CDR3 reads CASSEQPHSYNEQFF. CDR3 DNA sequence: TGTGCCAGCAGTGAACAGCCCCACTCCTACAATGAGCAGTTCTTC.

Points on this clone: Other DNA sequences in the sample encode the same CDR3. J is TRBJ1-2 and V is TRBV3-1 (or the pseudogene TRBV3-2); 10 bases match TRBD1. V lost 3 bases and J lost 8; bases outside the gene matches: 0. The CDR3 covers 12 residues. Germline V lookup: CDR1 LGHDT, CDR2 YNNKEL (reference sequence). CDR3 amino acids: CASSQTGGGYTF. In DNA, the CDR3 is TGTGCCAGCAGCCAGACAGGGGGCGGCTACACCTTC.

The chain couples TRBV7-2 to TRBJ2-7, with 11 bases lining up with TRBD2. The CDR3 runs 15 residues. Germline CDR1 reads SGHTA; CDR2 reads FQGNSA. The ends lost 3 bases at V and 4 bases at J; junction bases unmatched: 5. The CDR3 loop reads CASSFIAGGRYEQYF. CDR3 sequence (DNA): TGTGCCAGCAGCTTCATAGCGGGGGGGCGGTACGAGCAGTACTTC.

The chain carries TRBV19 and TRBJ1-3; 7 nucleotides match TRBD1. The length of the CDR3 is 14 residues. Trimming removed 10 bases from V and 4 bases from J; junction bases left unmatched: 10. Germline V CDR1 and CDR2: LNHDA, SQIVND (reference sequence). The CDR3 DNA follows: TGTGCCACAATACCCGACAGGGCCGGAAACACCATATATTTT. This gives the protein CATIPDRAGNTIYF.

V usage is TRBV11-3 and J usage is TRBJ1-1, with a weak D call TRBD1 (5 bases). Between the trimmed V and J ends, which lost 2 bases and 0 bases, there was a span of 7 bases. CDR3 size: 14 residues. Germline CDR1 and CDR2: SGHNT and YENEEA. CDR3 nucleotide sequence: TGTGCCAGCAGCTTACAGGGCATGAACACTGAAGCTTTCTTT. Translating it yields CASSLQGMNTEAFF.

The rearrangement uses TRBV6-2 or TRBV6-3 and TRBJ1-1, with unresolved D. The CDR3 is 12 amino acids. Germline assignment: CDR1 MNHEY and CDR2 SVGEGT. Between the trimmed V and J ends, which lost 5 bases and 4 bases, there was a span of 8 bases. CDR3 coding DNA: TGTGCCAGCAGTAGTCCCGGCACTGAAGCTTTCTTT. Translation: CASSSPGTEAFF.

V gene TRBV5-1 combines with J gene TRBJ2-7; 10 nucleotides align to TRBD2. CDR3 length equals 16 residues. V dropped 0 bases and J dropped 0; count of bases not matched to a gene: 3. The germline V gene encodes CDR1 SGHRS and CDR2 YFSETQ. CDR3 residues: CASSLGASGSSYEQYV. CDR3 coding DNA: TGCGCCAGCAGCTTGGGGGCTAGCGGGAGCTCCTACGAGCAGTACGTC.

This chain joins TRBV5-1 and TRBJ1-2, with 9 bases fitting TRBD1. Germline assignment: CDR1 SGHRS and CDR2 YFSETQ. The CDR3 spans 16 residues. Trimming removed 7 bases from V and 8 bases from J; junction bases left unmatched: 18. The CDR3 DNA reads TGCGCCAGCCGTCCCGGGACAGGGATACAGGCTGGAGGCTACACCTTC. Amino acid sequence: CASRPGTGIQAGGYTF. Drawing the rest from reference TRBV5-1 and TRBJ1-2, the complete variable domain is KAGVTQTPRYLIKTRGQQVTLSCSPISGHRSVSWYQQTPGQGLQFLFEYFSETQRNKGNFPGRFSGRQFSNSRSEMNVSTLELGDSALYLCASRPGTGIQAGGYTFGSGTRLTVV.

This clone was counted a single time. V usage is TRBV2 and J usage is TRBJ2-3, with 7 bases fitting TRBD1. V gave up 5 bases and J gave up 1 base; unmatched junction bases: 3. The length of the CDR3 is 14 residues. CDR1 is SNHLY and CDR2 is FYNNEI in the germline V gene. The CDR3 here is CASSSGQGTDTQYF. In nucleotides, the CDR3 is TGTGCCAGCAGTTCAGGACAGGGCACAGATACGCAGTATTTT. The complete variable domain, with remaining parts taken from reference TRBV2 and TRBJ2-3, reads EPEVTQTPSHQVTQMGQEVILRCVPISNHLYFYWYRQILGQKVEFLVSFYNNEISEKSEIFDDQFSVERPDGSNFTLKIRSTKLEDSAMYFCASSSGQGTDTQYFGPGTRLTVL.

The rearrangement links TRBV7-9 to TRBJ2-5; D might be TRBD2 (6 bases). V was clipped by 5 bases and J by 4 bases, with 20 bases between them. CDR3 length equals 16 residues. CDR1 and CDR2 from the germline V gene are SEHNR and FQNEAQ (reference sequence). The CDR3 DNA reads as TGTGCCAGCAGCCCGCCCGGGACTCCGAGGGGAGAGACCCAGTACTTC. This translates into CASSPPGTPRGETQYF.